This is a list of T cell receptor beta chains from one sample in a study of neurological immune-mediated disorders. TCRdb reprocessed the 5' RACE reads via MiXCR and lists one record per CDR3 protein. The sample shows about 16,000 distinct CDR3 sequences, 8.5% to 10% of them seen only once. Sequenced material: CD8+ T cells from blood. These receptor sequences come from a middle-aged man in good health. CDR3s include the opening cysteine and the closing phenylalanine or tryptophan. The D gene is left open where the match is weak. Only some rows state a clone size, as once, few, many or a class for expanded clones.

size	V	J	D	DNA	CDR3
many	TRBV27	TRBJ2-7	TRBD1	TGTGCCAGCAGTTTAGGACAGGGGGCGATAAGGGAGCAGTACTTC	CASSLGQGAIREQYF
many	TRBV12-3/TRBV12-4	TRBJ2-1	TRBD2	TGTGCCAGCAGTTCGGGGAGCGGGAGGGCCCTCAATGAGCAGTTCTTC	CASSSGSGRALNEQFF
many	TRBV28	TRBJ2-7	-	TGTGCCAGCAGTTTTGTCGCTTACGAGCAGTACTTC	CASSFVAYEQYF
-	TRBV20-1	TRBJ2-1	TRBD1	TGCAGTGCCGGACAGGTATCCTACAATGAGCAGTTCTTC	CSAGQVSYNEQFF
many	TRBV4-2	TRBJ2-7	-	TGTGCCAGCAGCCCAGTCGACTCGGGGGATAGGAGCTCCTACGAGCAGTACTTC	CASSPVDSGDRSSYEQYF
many	TRBV4-1	TRBJ2-7	-	TGCGCCAGCAGCCAAGGGGGGTCCGAGCAGTACTTC	CASSQGGSEQYF
many	TRBV12-3/TRBV12-4	TRBJ1-2	-	TGTGCCAGCAGTTATGAGGCTCTCTATGGCTACACCTTC	CASSYEALYGYTF
-	TRBV19	TRBJ2-2	-	TGTGCCAGTAGTGTTGTAATCACCGGGGAGCTGTTTTTT	CASSVVITGELFF
few	TRBV30	TRBJ2-3	TRBD2	TGTGCCTGGAGTGTGGCTAGCGGGCACACAGATACGCAGTATTTT	CAWSVASGHTDTQYF
large	TRBV20-1	TRBJ2-6	-	TGCAGTGGCTACACTGGGGCCAACGTCCTGACTTTC	CSGYTGANVLTF
many	TRBV4-1	TRBJ2-7	-	TGCGCCAGCAGCCAAGCGGCCCTCTCAGGTTACGAGCAGTACTTC	CASSQAALSGYEQYF
many	TRBV27	TRBJ2-1	-	TGTGCCAGCAACCCTGAAGGGACCCACTGGGATGAGCAGTTCTTC	CASNPEGTHWDEQFF
few	TRBV19	TRBJ2-7	-	TGTGCCAGTAGTATATATCGCGGGGCCTACGAGCAGTACTTC	CASSIYRGAYEQYF
many	TRBV3-1	TRBJ2-1	TRBD2	TGTGCCAGCAGCCACCCACCCGAACTAGCGGGCTTGTGGTTCTTC	CASSHPPELAGLWFF
many	TRBV7-9	TRBJ2-1	-	TGTGCCAGCAGCCCCCCGATGACCTCCTACAATGAGCAGTTCTTC	CASSPPMTSYNEQFF
many	TRBV4-3	TRBJ2-5	-	TGCGCCAGCAGCCAATCGTACCAGACTCAAGAGACCCAGTACTTC	CASSQSYQTQETQYF
-	TRBV7-9	TRBJ1-1	TRBD1	TGTGCCAGCAGCTTAGGGGGACAGGGCGTGTATCAAGCTTTCTTT	CASSLGGQGVYQAFF
many	TRBV7-3	TRBJ2-3	-	TGTGCCAGCAGCTTAAATCAGGCCATCGGGGATACGCAGTATTTT	CASSLNQAIGDTQYF
many	TRBV12-3/TRBV12-4	TRBJ1-2	-	TGTGCCAGCAGTTCCCCCCCTGGCTACACCTTC	CASSSPPGYTF
many	TRBV4-3	TRBJ2-4	-	TGCGCCAGCAGCCAAGGACGAGGAGGGAGCCCCAAAAACATTCAGTACTTC	CASSQGRGGSPKNIQYF
few	TRBV5-4	TRBJ1-1	-	TGTGCCAGCAGCGGGGATAATTGGGGCAGGGGAGGCACTGAAGCTTTCTTT	CASSGDNWGRGGTEAFF
few	TRBV3-1	TRBJ2-7	-	TGTGCCAGCAGCCCAGAGAACCAAGGGAACTACGAGCAGTACTTC	CASSPENQGNYEQYF
many	TRBV29-1	TRBJ1-2	TRBD1	TGCAGCGTTTGGACAGGGATTATAGATGGCTACACCTTC	CSVWTGIIDGYTF
-	TRBV3-1	TRBJ2-1	TRBD2	TGTGCCAGCAGCCAAGTGGCGGGGGGGCCTTTGGCGCGGTTCTTC	CASSQVAGGPLARFF
many	TRBV4-3	TRBJ1-2	-	TGCGCCAGCAGCCCCTGGGGCAGCAACTATGGCTACACCTTC	CASSPWGSNYGYTF
many	TRBV30	TRBJ2-5	-	TGTGCCTGGAGTGTATTGGGTTCCCGCCAAGAGACCCAGTACTTC	CAWSVLGSRQETQYF
many	TRBV7-9	TRBJ2-3	-	TGTGCCAGCAGCTTTGGCACAGATACGCAGTATTTT	CASSFGTDTQYF
many	TRBV28	TRBJ2-7	-	TGTGCCAGCAGTCAACCGACGGAGTATCGGAACTACGAGCAGTACTTC	CASSQPTEYRNYEQYF
many	TRBV28	TRBJ2-7	-	TGTGCCAGCACCCTAAGTCCCAGCCGGGAGTCCGAGCAGTACTTC	CASTLSPSRESEQYF
medium-sized	TRBV6-1	TRBJ2-3	-	TGTGCCAGCAGTGAATTGCAGGGAAGCACAGATACGCAGTATTTT	CASSELQGSTDTQYF
few	TRBV28	TRBJ2-7	TRBD2	TGTGCCAGCAGCCAATTAGCGGGAGAAACTAACGAGCAGTACTTC	CASSQLAGETNEQYF
many	TRBV6-4	TRBJ2-3	-	TGTGCCAGCAGTGACTCAGACACAGATACGCAGTATTTT	CASSDSDTDTQYF
many	TRBV12-3/TRBV12-4	TRBJ2-3	TRBD1	TGTGCCAGCAGTTTCCCCCGCGACAGGGCCACAGATACGCAGTATTTT	CASSFPRDRATDTQYF
many	TRBV28	TRBJ2-2	-	TGTGCCAGCAGTTTATCCACGACCGGGGAGCTGTTTTTT	CASSLSTTGELFF
many	TRBV4-3	TRBJ1-5	TRBD1	TGCGCCAGCAGCCAAGTGGCATTAGGGGGCGAGTGGAATCAGCCCCAGCATTTT	CASSQVALGGEWNQPQHF
many	TRBV7-9	TRBJ2-1	TRBD1	TGTGCCAGCACACAGGGGGACAATGAGCAGTTCTTC	CASTQGDNEQFF
many	TRBV21-1	TRBJ2-7	-	TGTGCCAGCAGCCGGGACAGGGCCTACGAGCAGTACTTC	CASSRDRAYEQYF
-	TRBV7-9	TRBJ2-7	-	TGTGCGACTAGGGGGTGGGAGGACGAGCAGTACTTC	CATRGWEDEQYF
many	TRBV7-9	TRBJ2-7	TRBD1	TGTGCCAGCAGCTTTGACAGGGGGCTAACCGAGCAGTACTTC	CASSFDRGLTEQYF
many	TRBV28	TRBJ2-7	TRBD2	TGTGCCAGCAGCGCGACGGGAGGGGTCGAGCAGTACTTC	CASSATGGVEQYF
few	TRBV7-9	TRBJ1-1	-	TGTGCCAGCAGCTCCGAGGACGTTGAAGCTTTCTTT	CASSSEDVEAFF
many	TRBV5-1	TRBJ1-2	-	TGCGCCAGCAGCTTGGCCGACAACTATGGCTACACCTTC	CASSLADNYGYTF
many	TRBV5-4	TRBJ1-1	-	TGTGCCAGCAGCTTGTATGGCAATTACGCTGAAGCTTTCTTT	CASSLYGNYAEAFF
many	TRBV5-1	TRBJ2-5	TRBD2	TGCGCCAGCAGTGAACTGGCGGGAGGGGGTCAAGAGACCCAGTACTTC	CASSELAGGGQETQYF
many	TRBV6-5	TRBJ2-7	TRBD2	TGTGCCAGCAAGCTAGCGGCCCCCTACGAGCAGTACTTC	CASKLAAPYEQYF
medium-sized	TRBV12-3/TRBV12-4	TRBJ2-5	-	TGTGCCAGCAGTTTCGCACAGTACCAAGAGACCCAGTACTTC	CASSFAQYQETQYF
many	TRBV3-1	TRBJ2-7	TRBD2	TGTGCCAGCAGCCTCCGGTTGGGCGGGAGGTTCGACGAGCAGTACTTC	CASSLRLGGRFDEQYF
many	TRBV28	TRBJ2-7	TRBD2	TGTGCCAGCAGTAGGGGACTAGCGGGAGGACGCTCCTACGAGCAGTACTTC	CASSRGLAGGRSYEQYF
many	TRBV20-1	TRBJ2-1	-	TGCAGTGCTAGATTGTGGGAGTGGTATGAGCAGTTCTTC	CSARLWEWYEQFF
many	TRBV4-1	TRBJ2-7	TRBD1	TGCGCCAGCAGCCAGCCGGGACAGGGGGACTACGAGCAGTACTTC	CASSQPGQGDYEQYF
many	TRBV6-6	TRBJ2-7	TRBD1	TGTGCCAGCCAGGAGGGACAGGGGCCCTACGAGCAGTACTTC	CASQEGQGPYEQYF
many	TRBV12-3/TRBV12-4	TRBJ2-7	TRBD1	TGTGCCAGCACCCAACAGGGGAACTACGAGCAGTACTTC	CASTQQGNYEQYF
many	TRBV6-6	TRBJ2-1	TRBD2	TGTGCCAGCAGTTACGGGACTAGCGGGAGCTCCTACAATGAGCAGTTCTTC	CASSYGTSGSSYNEQFF
many	TRBV4-1	TRBJ2-7	-	TGCGCCAGCAGCCAAGATGGCGGCAGGGTTATCTACGAGCAGTACTTC	CASSQDGGRVIYEQYF
many	TRBV7-2	TRBJ1-2	TRBD1	TGTGCCAGCAGTTACGGACAGGGGCACTATGGCTACACCTTC	CASSYGQGHYGYTF
many	TRBV6-1	TRBJ2-3	TRBD2	TGTGCCAGCAGTGAAGCGCCCTCTAGCGGGGGCACAGATACGCAGTATTTT	CASSEAPSSGGTDTQYF
many	TRBV7-2	TRBJ2-7	-	TGTGCCAGCAGCTTGAAGGGGCTCTCCTACGAGCAGTACTTC	CASSLKGLSYEQYF